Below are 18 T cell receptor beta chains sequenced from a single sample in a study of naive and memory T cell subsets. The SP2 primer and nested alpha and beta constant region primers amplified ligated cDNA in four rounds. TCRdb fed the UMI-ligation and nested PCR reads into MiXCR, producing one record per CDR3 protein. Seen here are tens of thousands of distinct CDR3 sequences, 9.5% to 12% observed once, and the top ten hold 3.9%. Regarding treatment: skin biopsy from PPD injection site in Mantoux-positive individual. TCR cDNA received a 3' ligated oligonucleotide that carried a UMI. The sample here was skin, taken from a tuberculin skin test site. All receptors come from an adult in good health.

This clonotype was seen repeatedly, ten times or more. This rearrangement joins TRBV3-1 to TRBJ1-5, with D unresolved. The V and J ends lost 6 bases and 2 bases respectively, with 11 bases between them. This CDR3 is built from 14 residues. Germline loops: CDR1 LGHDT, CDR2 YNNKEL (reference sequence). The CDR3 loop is CASSGGRGNQPQHF. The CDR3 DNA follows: TGTGCCAGCAGTGGAGGGCGAGGCAATCAGCCCCAGCATTTT.

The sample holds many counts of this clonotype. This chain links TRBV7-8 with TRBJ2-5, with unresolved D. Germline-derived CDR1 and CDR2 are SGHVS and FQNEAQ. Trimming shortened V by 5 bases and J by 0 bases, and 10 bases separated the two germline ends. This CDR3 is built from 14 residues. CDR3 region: CASSPVRNQETQYF. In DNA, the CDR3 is TGTGCCAGCAGCCCTGTTCGGAACCAAGAGACCCAGTACTTC.

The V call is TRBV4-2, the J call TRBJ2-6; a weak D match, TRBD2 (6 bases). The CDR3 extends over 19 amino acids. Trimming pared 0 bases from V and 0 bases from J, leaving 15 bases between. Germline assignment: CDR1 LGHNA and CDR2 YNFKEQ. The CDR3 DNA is TGTGCCAGCAGCCAAGATGGGGGGAGACGAATCTCTGGGGCCAACGTCCTGACTTTC. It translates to CASSQDGGRRISGANVLTF.

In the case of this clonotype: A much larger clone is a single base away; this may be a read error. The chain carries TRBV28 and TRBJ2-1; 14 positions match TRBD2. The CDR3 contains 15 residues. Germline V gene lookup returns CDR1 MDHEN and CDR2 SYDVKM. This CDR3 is CASSWGLAGVYEQSF. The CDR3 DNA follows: TGTGCCAGCAGTTGGGGACTAGCGGGAGTGTATGAGCAGTCCTTC.

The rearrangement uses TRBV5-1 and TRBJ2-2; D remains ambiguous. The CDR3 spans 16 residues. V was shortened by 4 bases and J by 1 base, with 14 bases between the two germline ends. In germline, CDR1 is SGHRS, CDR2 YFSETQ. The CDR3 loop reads CASSPVGPVNTGELFF. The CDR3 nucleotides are TGCGCCAGCAGCCCCGTTGGTCCGGTGAACACCGGGGAGCTGTTTTTT.

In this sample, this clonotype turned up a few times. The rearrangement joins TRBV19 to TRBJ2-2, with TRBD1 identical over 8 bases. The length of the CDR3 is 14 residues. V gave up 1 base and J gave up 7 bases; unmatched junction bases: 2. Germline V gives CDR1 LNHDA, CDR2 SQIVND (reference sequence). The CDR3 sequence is CASSIGQGFGELFF. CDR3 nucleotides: TGTGCCAGTAGTATAGGACAGGGGTTCGGGGAGCTGTTTTTT.

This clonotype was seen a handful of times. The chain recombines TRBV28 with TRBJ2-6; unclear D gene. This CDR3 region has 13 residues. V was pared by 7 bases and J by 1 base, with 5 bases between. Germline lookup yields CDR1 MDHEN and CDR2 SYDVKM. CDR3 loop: CASTDSGANVLTF. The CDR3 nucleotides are TGTGCCAGCACGGATTCTGGGGCCAACGTCCTGACTTTC.

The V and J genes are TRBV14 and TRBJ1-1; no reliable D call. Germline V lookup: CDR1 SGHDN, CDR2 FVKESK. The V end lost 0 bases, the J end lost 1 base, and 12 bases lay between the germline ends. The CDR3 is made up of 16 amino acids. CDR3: CASSQEFGYENTEAFF. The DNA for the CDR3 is TGTGCCAGCAGCCAAGAATTCGGGTACGAGAACACTGAAGCTTTCTTT.

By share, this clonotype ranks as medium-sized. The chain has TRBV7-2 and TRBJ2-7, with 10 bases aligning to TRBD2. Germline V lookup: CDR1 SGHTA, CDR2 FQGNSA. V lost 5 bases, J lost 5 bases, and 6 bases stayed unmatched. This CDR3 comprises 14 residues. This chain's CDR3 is CASSSGRGINEQYF. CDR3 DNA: TGTGCCAGCAGCAGCGGGAGGGGGATAAACGAGCAGTACTTC. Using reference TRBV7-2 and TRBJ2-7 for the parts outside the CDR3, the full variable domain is GAGVSQSPSNKVTEKGKDVELRCDPISGHTALYWYRQSLGQGLEFLIYFQGNSAPDKSGLPSDRFSAERTGGSVSTLTIQRTQQEDSAVYLCASSSGRGINEQYFGPGTRLTVT.

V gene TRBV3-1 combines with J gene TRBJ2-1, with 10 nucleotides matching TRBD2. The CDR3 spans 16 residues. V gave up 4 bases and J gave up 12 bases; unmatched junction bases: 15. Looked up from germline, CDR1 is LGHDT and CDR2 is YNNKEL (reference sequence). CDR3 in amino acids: CASSPRSLAGVIGQFF. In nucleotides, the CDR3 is TGTGCCAGCAGCCCAAGAAGCCTAGCGGGAGTAATAGGGCAGTTCTTC.

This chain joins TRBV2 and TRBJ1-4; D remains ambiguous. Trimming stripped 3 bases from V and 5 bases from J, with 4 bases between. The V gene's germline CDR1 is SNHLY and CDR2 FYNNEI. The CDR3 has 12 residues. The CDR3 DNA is TGTGCCAGCAGTGAGGAGAATGAAAAACTGTTTTTT. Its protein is CASSEENEKLFF.

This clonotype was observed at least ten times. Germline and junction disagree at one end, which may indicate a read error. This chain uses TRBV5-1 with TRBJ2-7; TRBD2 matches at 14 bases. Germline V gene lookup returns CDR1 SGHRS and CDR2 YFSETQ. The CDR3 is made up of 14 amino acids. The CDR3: CASSWEGTSGSWSF. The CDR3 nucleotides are TGCGCCAGCAGCTGGGAAGGGACTAGCGGGAGTTGGTCCTTC.

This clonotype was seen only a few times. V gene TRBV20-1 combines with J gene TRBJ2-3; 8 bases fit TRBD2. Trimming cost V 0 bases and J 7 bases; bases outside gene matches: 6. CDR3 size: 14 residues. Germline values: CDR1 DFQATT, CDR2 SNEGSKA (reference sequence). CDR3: CSARDYAGGHTQYF. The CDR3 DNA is TGCAGTGCTAGAGACTACGCGGGGGGACATACGCAGTATTTT.

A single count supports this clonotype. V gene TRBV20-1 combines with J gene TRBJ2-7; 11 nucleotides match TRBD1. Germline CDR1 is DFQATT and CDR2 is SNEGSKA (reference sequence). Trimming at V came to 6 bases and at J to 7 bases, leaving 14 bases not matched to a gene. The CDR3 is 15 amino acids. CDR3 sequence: CSASRRDRGGMEQYF. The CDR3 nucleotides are TGCAGTGCCAGCCGCCGGGACAGGGGGGGGATGGAGCAGTACTTC.

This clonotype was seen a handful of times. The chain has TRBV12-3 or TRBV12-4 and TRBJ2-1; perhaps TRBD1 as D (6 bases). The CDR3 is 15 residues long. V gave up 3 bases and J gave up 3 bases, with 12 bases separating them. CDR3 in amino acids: CASSLVGGYYNEQFF. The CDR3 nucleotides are TGTGCCAGCAGTTTGGTTGGGGGCTACTACAATGAGCAGTTCTTC.

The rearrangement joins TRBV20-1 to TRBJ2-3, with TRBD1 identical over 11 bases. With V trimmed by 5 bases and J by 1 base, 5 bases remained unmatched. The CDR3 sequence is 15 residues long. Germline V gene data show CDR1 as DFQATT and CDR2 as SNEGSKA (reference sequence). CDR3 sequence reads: CSAVGTGGGTDTQYF. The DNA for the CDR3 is TGCAGTGCTGTCGGGACAGGGGGAGGCACAGATACGCAGTATTTT.

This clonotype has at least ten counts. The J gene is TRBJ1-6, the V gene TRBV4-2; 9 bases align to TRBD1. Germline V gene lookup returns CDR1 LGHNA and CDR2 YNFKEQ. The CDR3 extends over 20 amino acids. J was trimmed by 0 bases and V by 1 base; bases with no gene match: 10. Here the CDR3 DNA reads TGTGCCAGCAGCCAAGGACGGACAGGGGCCGGACCCTCCTATAATTCACCCCTCCACTTT. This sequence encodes CASSQGRTGAGPSYNSPLHF.

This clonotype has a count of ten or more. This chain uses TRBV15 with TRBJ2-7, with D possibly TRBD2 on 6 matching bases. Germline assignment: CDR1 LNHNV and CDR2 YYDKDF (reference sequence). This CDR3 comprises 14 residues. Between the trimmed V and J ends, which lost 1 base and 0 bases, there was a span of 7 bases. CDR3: CATSRGDFSYEQYF. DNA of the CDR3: TGTGCCACCAGCAGAGGGGACTTCTCCTACGAGCAGTACTTC.